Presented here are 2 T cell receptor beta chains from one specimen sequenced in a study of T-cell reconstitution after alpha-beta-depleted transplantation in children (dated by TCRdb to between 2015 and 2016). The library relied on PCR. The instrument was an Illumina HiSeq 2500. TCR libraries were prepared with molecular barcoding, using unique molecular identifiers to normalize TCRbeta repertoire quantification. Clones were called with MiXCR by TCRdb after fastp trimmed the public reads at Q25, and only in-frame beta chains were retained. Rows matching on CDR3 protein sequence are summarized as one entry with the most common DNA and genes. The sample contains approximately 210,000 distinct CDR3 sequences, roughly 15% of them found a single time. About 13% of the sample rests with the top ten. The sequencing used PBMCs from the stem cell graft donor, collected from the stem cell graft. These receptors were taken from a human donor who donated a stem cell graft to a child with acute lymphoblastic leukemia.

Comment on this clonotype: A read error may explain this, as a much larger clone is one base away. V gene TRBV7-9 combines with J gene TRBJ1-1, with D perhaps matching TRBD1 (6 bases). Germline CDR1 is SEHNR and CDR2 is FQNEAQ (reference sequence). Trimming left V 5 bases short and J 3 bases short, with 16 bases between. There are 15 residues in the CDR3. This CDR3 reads CASSPSAGAHTEAFF. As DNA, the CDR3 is TGTGCCAGCAGCCCCAGTGCGGGGGCGCACACTGAAGCTTTCTTT.

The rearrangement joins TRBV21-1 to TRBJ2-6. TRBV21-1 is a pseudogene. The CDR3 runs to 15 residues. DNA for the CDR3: TGTGCCAGCGGGCAAATTTTCTCTGGGGCCAACGTCCTGACTTTC. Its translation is CASGQIFSGANVLTF.